This TCR beta chain was sequenced during a study of blood T cell repertoires in COVID-19. The junction had 4 bases not matched to a gene; V was cut back by 4 bases and J by 4 bases. Looked up from germline, CDR1 is LNHDA and CDR2 is SQIVND (reference sequence). The CDR3 sequence is 15 residues long. This table comes from immunoSEQ multiplex PCR, and its TCRdb copy is limited to in-frame clones, with some not included. The sample has a few hundred thousand clones, 85% seen once; the top ten hold just over 7%. The TCR comes from a human donor in a cohort sampled during active COVID-19. What was sequenced was peripheral blood. This chain uses TRBV19 with TRBJ2-6; 7 bases line up with TRBD1. CDR3 protein: CASSNRGGGANVLTF. CDR3 coding DNA: TGTGCCAGTAGTAACAGGGGTGGCGGGGCCAACGTCCTGACTTTC.